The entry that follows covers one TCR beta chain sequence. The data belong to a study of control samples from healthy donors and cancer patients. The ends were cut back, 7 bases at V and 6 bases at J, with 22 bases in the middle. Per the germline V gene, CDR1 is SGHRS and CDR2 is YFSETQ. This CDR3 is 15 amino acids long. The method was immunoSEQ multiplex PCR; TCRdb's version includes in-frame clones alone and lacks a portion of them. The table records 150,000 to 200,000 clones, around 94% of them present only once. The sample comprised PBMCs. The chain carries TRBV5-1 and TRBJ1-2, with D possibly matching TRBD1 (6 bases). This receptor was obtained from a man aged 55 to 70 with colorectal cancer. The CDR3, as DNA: TGCGCCAGCTCTGCGTCGGGGGGCGGTCGGCATGGCTACACCTTC. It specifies CASSASGGGRHGYTF.